These 8 T cell receptor beta chains share one sample of origin, sequenced in a study of shared clonotypes between healthy human individuals. The protocol was immunoSEQ multiplex PCR, while the TCRdb copy is restricted to in-frame clones and leaves out a portion. Of about 2.1 million clones detected, about 94% appear once; the ten largest clones hold around 1.7%. Only CD45RO-negative cells positively selected for CCR7 counted as naive CD8 cells, so terminally differentiated effector memory CD45RA+ cells were excluded. Sequenced: naive CD8+ T cells from PBMCs. These receptors all come from a man between 18 and 29 years old in good health. Some clones in this sample may be carry-over from other donors' samples.

The chain combines TRBV28 with TRBJ2-1; 8 nucleotides align to TRBD2. V lost 3 bases to trimming and J lost 0 bases; unmatched junction nucleotides: 4. The germline CDR1 and CDR2 sequences are MDHEN and SYDVKM. This CDR3 spans 16 amino acids. The CDR3 is CASSLYGTSSYNEQFF. CDR3 DNA: TGTGCCAGCAGTTTGTACGGGACTAGCTCCTACAATGAGCAGTTCTTC.

This clone appeared once. Different DNA sequences within this sample yield the same CDR3. This sequence joins TRBV28 and TRBJ2-7; 13 bases are shared with TRBD2. Trimming removed 5 bases from V and 3 bases from J; junction bases left unmatched: 7. The CDR3 covers 16 residues. From germline, CDR1 is MDHEN and CDR2 SYDVKM. CDR3 sequence reads: CASSLRGLAGNYEQYF. The CDR3 nucleotides read TGTGCCAGCAGTCTGCGGGGACTAGCGGGGAACTACGAGCAGTACTTC.

The V and J genes are TRBV14 and TRBJ2-7; 9 bases agree with TRBD2. The CDR3 is made up of 15 amino acids. The J segment lost 7 bases and the V segment lost 2 bases, leaving 9 bases of the junction unmatched. CDR1 and CDR2 (germline): SGHDN, FVKESK. CDR3 region: CASSQSLAGHREQYF. For the CDR3, the DNA is TGTGCCAGCAGCCAAAGCCTAGCGGGACATCGAGAGCAGTACTTC.

The V gene is TRBV6-5, the J gene TRBJ2-1; D gene ambiguous. Per germline, CDR1 MNHEY and CDR2 SVGAGI. The V end was cut by 5 bases, the J end by 2 bases, with 13 bases between. The CDR3 sequence is 15 residues long. The CDR3 DNA sequence: TGTGCCAGCAGTAAAGGCAGGAGACCCTACAATGAGCAGTTCTTC. It is translated as CASSKGRRPYNEQFF.

This clone was seen only a few times. This chain joins TRBV29-1 and TRBJ2-2; D gene unclear. The germline gives CDR1 SQVTM, CDR2 ANQGSEA. The CDR3 consists of 13 residues. V lost 8 bases and J lost 3, with 13 bases in between. CDR3 sequence (DNA): TGCAGCTCCACAACGGGTGACACCGGGGAGCTGTTTTTT. Its protein is CSSTTGDTGELFF.

The chain joins TRBV14 to TRBJ2-1; 8 positions match TRBD2. The CDR3 sequence is 14 residues long. The germline V gene has CDR1 SGHDN and CDR2 FVKESK. Trimming removed 5 bases from V and 9 bases from J; junction bases left unmatched: 9. CDR3 amino acids: CASSSQERELEQFF. CDR3 DNA sequence: TGTGCCAGCAGCTCCCAGGAGCGGGAGCTTGAGCAGTTCTTC. The full variable domain, with the rest looked up from reference TRBV14 and TRBJ2-1, is EAGVTQFPSHSVIEKGQTVTLRCDPISGHDNLYWYRRVMGKEIKFLLHFVKESKQDESGMPNNRFLAERTGGTYSTLKVQPAELEDSGVYFCASSSQERELEQFFGPGTRLTVL.

With respect to this clone: The sample carries other DNA sequences with the same CDR3. The chain joins TRBV11-2 to TRBJ2-2; D not certain. The CDR3 is 12 amino acids. Germline V lookup: CDR1 SGHAT, CDR2 FQNNGV. Deletions cut 1 base from V and 6 bases from J, with 3 bases between. CDR3 nucleotides: TGTGCCAGCAGCTTAGCGCCCGGGGAGCTGTTTTTT. Protein sequence: CASSLAPGELFF.

The CDR3, as DNA: TGTGCCAGCAGTGAGGTCGGGGCCAAACCGGACTACGAGCAGTACTTC. Translated: CASSEVGAKPDYEQYF. The genes are TRBV2 and TRBJ2-7; D assignment may be TRBD1 or TRBD2 (5 bases each). The length of the CDR3 is 16 residues. The germline V gene has CDR1 SNHLY and CDR2 FYNNEI. Trimming left V 3 bases short and J 3 bases short, with 18 bases between.